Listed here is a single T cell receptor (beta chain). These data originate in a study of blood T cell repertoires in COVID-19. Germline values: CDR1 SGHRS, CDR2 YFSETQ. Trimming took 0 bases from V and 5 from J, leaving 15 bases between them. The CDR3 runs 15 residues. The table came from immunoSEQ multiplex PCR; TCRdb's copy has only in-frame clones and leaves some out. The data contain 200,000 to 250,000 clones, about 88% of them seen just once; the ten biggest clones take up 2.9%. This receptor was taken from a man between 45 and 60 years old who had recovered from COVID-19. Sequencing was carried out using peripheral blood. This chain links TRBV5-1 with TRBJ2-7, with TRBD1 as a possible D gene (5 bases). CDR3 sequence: CASSLAAGKMHEQYF. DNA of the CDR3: TGCGCCAGCAGCTTGGCGGCAGGGAAGATGCACGAGCAGTACTTC.